The source of this T cell receptor (beta chain) is a study of blood T cell repertoires in COVID-19. Study-level background: PBMCs, B-cell-depleted T cells, or T cells provided the cDNA or gDNA that made up the material.

With 3 bases clipped from V and 0 bases from J, the junction kept 7 bases outside the gene matches. The CDR3 has 17 amino acids. In germline, CDR1 is LGHDT, CDR2 YNNKEL (reference sequence). Per the original methods: Cell counts per sample came from amplifying reference gene primers. This table comes from immunoSEQ multiplex PCR, and its TCRdb copy is limited to in-frame clones, with some not included. V and J calls and clone size are those listed in that table; D and trimming were worked out from the DNA. The sample has 8,000 to 9,500 clones, 70% to 90% seen once; the top ten hold 7.2%. The chain recombines TRBV3-1 (or the pseudogene TRBV3-2) with TRBJ2-1; 8 bases fit TRBD2. Material for sequencing was peripheral blood. The TCR comes from a human donor with active COVID-19. The donor label of this sample is uncertain. CDR3 sequence reads: CASSHLSGGSSYNEQFF. CDR3 DNA: TGTGCCAGCAGCCACCTCAGCGGGGGTAGCTCCTACAATGAGCAGTTCTTC.